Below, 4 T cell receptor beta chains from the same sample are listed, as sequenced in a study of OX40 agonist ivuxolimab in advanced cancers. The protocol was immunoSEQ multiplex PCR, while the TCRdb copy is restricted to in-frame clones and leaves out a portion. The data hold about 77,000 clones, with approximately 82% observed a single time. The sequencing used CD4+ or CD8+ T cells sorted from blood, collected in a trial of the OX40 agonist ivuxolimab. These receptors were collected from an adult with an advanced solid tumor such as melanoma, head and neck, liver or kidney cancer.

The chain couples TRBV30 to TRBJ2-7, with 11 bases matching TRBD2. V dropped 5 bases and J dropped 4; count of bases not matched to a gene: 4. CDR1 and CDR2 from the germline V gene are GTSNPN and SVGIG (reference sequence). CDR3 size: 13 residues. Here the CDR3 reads CAWGTSGPYEQYF. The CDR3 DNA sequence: TGTGCCTGGGGGACTAGCGGACCTTACGAGCAGTACTTC.

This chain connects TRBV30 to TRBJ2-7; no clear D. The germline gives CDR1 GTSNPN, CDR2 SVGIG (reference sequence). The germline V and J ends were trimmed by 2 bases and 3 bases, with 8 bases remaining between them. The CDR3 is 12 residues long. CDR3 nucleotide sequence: TGTGCCTGGAGTTCCTCAGACTACGAGCAGTACTTC. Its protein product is CAWSSSDYEQYF.

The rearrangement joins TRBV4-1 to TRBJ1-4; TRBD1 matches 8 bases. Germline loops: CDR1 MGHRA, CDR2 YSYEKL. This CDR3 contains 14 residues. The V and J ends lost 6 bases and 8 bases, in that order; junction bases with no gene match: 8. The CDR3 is CASRRTGLEEKLFF. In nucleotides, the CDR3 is TGCGCCAGCAGGAGGACAGGGTTAGAGGAAAAACTGTTTTTT.

The CDR3 spells CASSLGTGKDGYTF. The DNA for the CDR3 is TGCGCCAGCAGCTTGGGGACAGGGAAGGATGGCTACACCTTC. J is TRBJ1-2 and V is TRBV5-1; TRBD1 agrees at 8 bases. J lost 6 bases, V lost 0 bases, and 4 bases had no gene match. CDR1 SGHRS and CDR2 YFSETQ come from the germline V gene. This CDR3 has 14 amino acids.